This TCR beta chain was sequenced for a study of early T cells in non-severe SARS-CoV-2 infection. Study context: Whole-blood bulk RNA, unsorted, was sequenced, and chains were unpaired.

In this sample, this clonotype turned up many times. Its antigen is as yet unknown. Germline V gene data show CDR1 as DFQATT and CDR2 as SNEGSKA (reference sequence). With 3 bases clipped from V and 1 base from J, the junction kept 9 bases outside the gene matches. The CDR3 length is 16 residues. Each single cDNA molecule received a unique molecular identifier. TCRdb processed the 5' RACE reads anew with MiXCR; each CDR3 protein has one entry. The sample lists 81,000 or so distinct CDR3 sequences; approximately 12% were seen once. Notes on the study in general: Anti-spike CD8 specificities were favored by VDJdb matching, whose results missed private and CD4 specificities.

This receptor was identified in an adult who was a healthcare worker with PCR-confirmed SARS-CoV-2 infection or an uninfected control (not recorded which). V is TRBV20-1 and J is TRBJ1-1; 9 bases fit TRBD1. The specimen was whole blood. In DNA, the CDR3 is TGCAGTGCTAGTGTCCCGGGACAGGGTTGGAACACTGAAGCTTTCTTT. Protein: CSASVPGQGWNTEAFF.